Each of the 32 T cell receptor beta chains below was sequenced from the same sample in a study of T cell changes during pregnancy in multiple sclerosis. The data were produced by immunoSEQ multiplex PCR, yet TCRdb's version contains in-frame clones alone and is incomplete. The sample has about 28,000 clones; 92% are singletons. The sample consisted of peripheral blood, taken in the first trimester of pregnancy. The receptors were sampled from a female donor in good health, enrolled as a control in a pregnancy study.

The J gene is TRBJ1-2, the V gene TRBV21-1; the table assigns TRBD1, which was not confirmed against the DNA. TRBV21-1 is tagged as a pseudogene. This CDR3 spans 17 amino acids. CDR3: CASSSRGEGQGRNGYTF. CDR3 DNA: TGTGCCAGCAGTTCAAGGGGGGAGGGACAGGGGAGAAATGGCTACACCTTC.

The chain is built from TRBV6-1 and TRBJ2-2; 9 nucleotides align to TRBD1. Germline V CDR1 and CDR2: MNHNS, SASEGT. The CDR3 is made up of 15 amino acids. The V and J ends lost 3 bases and 3 bases, in that order; junction bases with no gene match: 2. CDR3 coding DNA: TGTGCCAGCAGTGATGGACAGGGGTACACCGGGGAGCTGTTTTTT. Encoded protein: CASSDGQGYTGELFF.

This chain connects TRBV4-2 to TRBJ2-5, with a tentative D call TRBD1 (6 bases). CDR1 LGHNA and CDR2 YNFKEQ come from the germline V gene. Trimming shortened V by 3 bases and J by 4 bases, and 9 bases separated the two germline ends. This CDR3 is built from 13 residues. CDR3 sequence reads: CASSQVRGETQYF. The CDR3, as DNA: TGTGCCAGCAGCCAGGTCAGGGGAGAGACCCAGTACTTC.

The rearrangement joins TRBV11-2 to TRBJ2-1; D is perhaps TRBD2 (6 bases). The CDR3 runs to 15 residues. Germline V gene sequence: CDR1 SGHAT, CDR2 FQNNGV. Trimming cost V 1 base and J 7 bases, with 14 bases left between them. The CDR3 reads CASSLGSPGGNEQFF. CDR3 DNA sequence: TGTGCCAGCAGCTTAGGGAGTCCCGGGGGTAATGAGCAGTTCTTC.

The chain links TRBV6-5 to TRBJ1-1; D unclear. CDR3 length: 14 amino acids. Deletions cut 2 bases from V and 5 bases from J, with 12 bases between. Germline CDR1 reads MNHEY; CDR2 reads SVGAGI. The CDR3 DNA reads as TGTGCCAGCAGTTACAGGGAGAGAGGAACTGAAGCTTTCTTT. It yields the protein CASSYRERGTEAFF.

The chain carries TRBV19 and TRBJ1-5, with 7 bases fitting TRBD1. The CDR3 spans 15 residues. The ends lost 5 bases at V and 7 bases at J; junction bases unmatched: 11. Germline V gives CDR1 LNHDA, CDR2 SQIVND (reference sequence). The CDR3 region has the DNA TGTGCCAGTAGTCCCACGACAGGGAGGCGGCAGCCCCAGCATTTT. It yields the protein CASSPTTGRRQPQHF.

This rearrangement joins TRBV30 to TRBJ2-7, with TRBD1 matching over 7 bases. The CDR3 sequence is 14 residues long. Germline V gives CDR1 GTSNPN, CDR2 SVGIG (reference sequence). V lost 0 bases, J lost 2 bases, and 4 bases stayed unmatched. The CDR3: CAWSVPGQTYEQYF. The CDR3 DNA is TGTGCCTGGAGTGTACCGGGACAGACCTACGAGCAGTACTTC.

Comments on this clone: A read error may produce the germline difference seen at one junction end. The same CDR3 is also encoded by other DNA sequences in this sample. J is TRBJ2-7 and V is TRBV14; 11 bases are a match to TRBD2. There are 16 residues in the CDR3. Germline CDR1 SGHDN, CDR2 FVKESK. The CDR3 loop reads CASSQDLGLAVLEQYF. DNA for the CDR3: TGCGCCAGCAGCCAAGATCTGGGACTAGCGGTTTTGGAGCAGTACTTC.

The chain joins TRBV9 to TRBJ1-4, with D unresolved. The CDR3 covers 15 residues. The V and J ends lost 3 bases and 0 bases respectively, with 9 bases between them. Germline-derived CDR1 and CDR2 are SGDLS and YYNGEE. CDR3 in amino acids: CASSGAGATNEKLFF. Here the CDR3 DNA reads TGTGCCAGCAGCGGAGCGGGAGCAACTAATGAAAAACTGTTTTTT. Drawing the rest from reference TRBV9 and TRBJ1-4, the complete variable domain is DSGVTQTPKHLITATGQRVTLRCSPRSGDLSVYWYQQSLDQGLQFLIQYYNGEERAKGNILERFSAQQFPDLHSELNLSSLELGDSALYFCASSGAGATNEKLFFGSGTQLSVL.

This chain links TRBV28 with TRBJ1-5; 9 positions agree with TRBD1. Losses at the gene ends were 6 bases for V and 7 bases for J; bases not matched to a gene: 13. Germline V gives CDR1 MDHEN, CDR2 SYDVKM. This CDR3 has 16 residues. The chain's CDR3 is CASRLHPTGGQQPQHF. CDR3 in DNA: TGTGCCAGCAGGCTCCACCCGACAGGGGGGCAACAGCCCCAGCATTTT.

The CDR3 DNA reads TGTGCCATCAGTGAGGGCCCCAATGAGCAGTTCTTC. Its protein is CAISEGPNEQFF. The rearrangement uses TRBV10-3 and TRBJ2-1; no clear D. The CDR3 spans 12 residues. From germline, CDR1 is ENHRY and CDR2 SYGVKD. The V and J ends lost 2 bases and 6 bases respectively, with 5 bases between them.

The chain couples TRBV5-4 to TRBJ1-1; TRBD1 aligns across 7 bases. The trim removed 3 bases at V and 3 bases at J, leaving 5 bases unmatched. This CDR3 comprises 14 residues. Germline V CDR1 and CDR2: SGHNT, YYREEE (reference sequence). Here the CDR3 DNA reads TGTGCCAGCAGCTCCGAACAGGGGTACACTGAAGCTTTCTTT. Translation gives CASSSEQGYTEAFF.

The chain has TRBV30 and TRBJ1-2, with D uncertain. Germline CDR1 reads GTSNPN; CDR2 reads SVGIG (reference sequence). The V gene lost 0 bases and the J gene lost 3 bases, with 8 bases spanning the gap. This CDR3 has 13 residues. The CDR3 region is CAWSVQPYYGYTF. The CDR3 bases are TGTGCCTGGAGTGTACAGCCTTACTATGGCTACACCTTC.

This clone has only one observation. This rearrangement joins TRBV18 to TRBJ1-1; the D gene is possibly TRBD1 (5 bases). From germline, CDR1 is KGHSH and CDR2 LQKENI. This CDR3 is built from 15 residues. Trimming removed 0 bases from V and 0 bases from J, with 8 bases in between. The CDR3 loop reads CASSPPNRMNTEAFF. Written as DNA, the CDR3 is TGTGCCAGCTCACCACCCAACAGGATGAACACTGAAGCTTTCTTT. Filled out from reference TRBV18 and TRBJ1-1, the complete variable domain reads NAGVMQNPRHLVRRRGQEARLRCSPMKGHSHVYWYRQLPEEGLKFMVYLQKENIIDESGMPKERFSAEFPKEGPSILRIQQVVRGDSAAYFCASSPPNRMNTEAFFGQGTRLTVV.

The chain is built from TRBV19 and TRBJ1-1, with a weak D call TRBD1 (6 bases). The CDR3 consists of 16 residues. The germline V gene encodes CDR1 LNHDA and CDR2 SQIVND (reference sequence). V lost 3 bases and J lost 4, with 18 bases in between. CDR3 nucleotides: TGTGCCAGTAGTATTTTCGGGCAGGGGATGAGCACTGAAGCTTTCTTT. Translated, it gives CASSIFGQGMSTEAFF.

V and J are TRBV13 and TRBJ1-1; tentatively, D is TRBD1 (6 bases). With 2 bases removed from V and 4 bases from J, the gap between germline ends came to 11 bases. Germline loops: CDR1 PRHDT, CDR2 FYEKMQ (reference sequence). The CDR3 runs to 14 residues. CDR3 in amino acids: CASSLNRASTEAFF. In nucleotides, the CDR3 is TGTGCCAGCAGCTTAAACAGGGCTTCCACTGAAGCTTTCTTT.

This chain connects TRBV19 to TRBJ1-2; the match to TRBD1 covers 9 bases. The J segment lost 4 bases and the V segment lost 6 bases, leaving 6 bases of the junction unmatched. This CDR3 spans 14 amino acids. Germline V lookup: CDR1 LNHDA, CDR2 SQIVND (reference sequence). CDR3 in amino acids: CASRRTGGVYGYTF. The CDR3 DNA reads as TGTGCCAGTAGACGCACAGGGGGCGTCTATGGCTACACCTTC. Using reference TRBV19 and TRBJ1-2 for the parts outside the CDR3, the full variable domain is DGGITQSPKYLFRKEGQNVTLSCEQNLNHDAMYWYRQDPGQGLRLIYYSQIVNDFQKGDIAEGYSVSREKKESFPLTVTSAQKNPTAFYLCASRRTGGVYGYTFGSGTRLTVV.

The gene calls are TRBV28 and TRBJ2-7, with 14 bases that match TRBD2. V trimming: 4 bases; J trimming: 3 bases; junction bases outside the gene matches: 5. The CDR3 extends over 16 amino acids. Germline loops: CDR1 MDHEN, CDR2 SYDVKM. The CDR3 DNA reads as TGTGCCAGCAGTTCCCGACTAGCGGGGGGGTACTACGAGCAGTACTTC. This gives the protein CASSSRLAGGYYEQYF. The complete variable domain, with remaining parts taken from reference TRBV28 and TRBJ2-7, reads DVKVTQSSRYLVKRTGEKVFLECVQDMDHENMFWYRQDPGLGLRLIYFSYDVKMKEKGDIPEGYSVSREKKERFSLILESASTNQTSMYLCASSSRLAGGYYEQYFGPGTRLTVT.

V gene TRBV7-8 combines with J gene TRBJ2-3, with 12 bases that match TRBD2. The CDR3 has 16 residues. V trimming: 5 bases; J trimming: 5 bases; junction bases outside the gene matches: 8. Germline V CDR1 and CDR2: SGHVS, FQNEAQ. The CDR3 DNA reads as TGTGCCAGCAGCCCGCGGACTAGCGGGGTTCAAGATACGCAGTATTTT. It yields the protein CASSPRTSGVQDTQYF.

The chain employs TRBV7-2 and TRBJ2-1, with 11 bases that match TRBD2. CDR3 length: 15 residues. CDR1 and CDR2 (germline): SGHTA, FQGNSA. The V segment lost 4 bases and the J segment 6 bases; nucleotides outside the gene matches: 5. DNA of the CDR3: TGTGCCAGCAGCTGGGGACTAGCGGCCTCCAATGAGCAGTTCTTC. It specifies CASSWGLAASNEQFF.

This clone was picked up one time. The gene calls are TRBV9 and TRBJ1-3; no clear D gene. Germline CDR1 is SGDLS and CDR2 is YYNGEE. The V and J ends lost 0 bases and 4 bases respectively, with 17 bases between them. The CDR3 consists of 17 residues. The CDR3 coding sequence is TGTGCCAGCAGCGTAGACGAGGGCCCCGTGGGGGGAAACACCATATATTTT. This gives the protein CASSVDEGPVGGNTIYF.

V and J are TRBV6-1 and TRBJ2-7; 9 bases line up with TRBD2. The trim removed 5 bases at V and 2 bases at J, leaving 7 bases unmatched. The CDR3 consists of 15 residues. Germline-derived CDR1 and CDR2 are MNHNS and SASEGT. CDR3 DNA: TGTGCCAGCAGTCCCCCGGGACTAGCAGCCTACGAGCAGTACTTC. The encoded protein is CASSPPGLAAYEQYF.

The gene calls are TRBV6-5 and TRBJ1-2; the D is unclear. Trimming removed 0 bases from V and 8 bases from J, with 16 bases in between. Per the germline V gene, CDR1 is MNHEY and CDR2 is SVGAGI. There are 15 residues in the CDR3. CDR3: CASSYSSPRVWGYTF. The DNA for the CDR3 is TGTGCCAGCAGTTACTCGAGCCCTCGTGTTTGGGGCTACACCTTC.

This chain joins TRBV18 and TRBJ2-2, with TRBD2 as a possible D gene (7 bases). Trimming stripped 6 bases from V and 3 bases from J, with 11 bases between. From germline, CDR1 is KGHSH and CDR2 LQKENI. The CDR3 has 14 residues. CDR3 sequence: CASSRGLDTGELFF. The CDR3, as DNA: TGTGCCAGCTCGCGGGGGCTGGACACCGGGGAGCTGTTTTTT.

This chain connects TRBV7-2 to TRBJ2-1; 13 bases agree with TRBD2. V was clipped by 5 bases and J by 4 bases; unmatched bases: 5. The V gene's germline CDR1 is SGHTA and CDR2 FQGNSA. This CDR3 region has 16 residues. The CDR3 DNA reads as TGTGCCAGCAGCCTACTAGCGGGAGGGCCGTACAATGAGCAGTTCTTC. It codes for CASSLLAGGPYNEQFF. The full variable domain, in which reference TRBV7-2 and TRBJ2-1 provide the parts outside the CDR3, is GAGVSQSPSNKVTEKGKDVELRCDPISGHTALYWYRQSLGQGLEFLIYFQGNSAPDKSGLPSDRFSAERTGGSVSTLTIQRTQQEDSAVYLCASSLLAGGPYNEQFFGPGTRLTVL.

This sequence joins TRBV19 and TRBJ2-3, with D perhaps TRBD2 (6 bases). The length of the CDR3 is 12 residues. CDR1 and CDR2 (germline): LNHDA, SQIVND (reference sequence). Trimming cost V 3 bases and J 6 bases, with 7 bases left between them. CDR3 DNA: TGTGCCAGTAGTATCCGGGGGGATACGCAGTATTTT. As protein: CASSIRGDTQYF.

The chain recombines TRBV15 with TRBJ1-2; a possible D gene is TRBD1 (5 bases). V dropped 0 bases and J dropped 4 bases, with 12 bases sitting between them. CDR3 size: 15 residues. CDR1 LNHNV and CDR2 YYDKDF come from the germline V gene (reference sequence). CDR3 DNA: TGTGCCACCAGCAGAGAATTGGCAGGGCTCTATGGCTACACCTTC. It encodes CATSRELAGLYGYTF. The full variable domain, its missing parts supplied by reference TRBV15 and TRBJ1-2, is DAMVIQNPRYQVTQFGKPVTLSCSQTLNHNVMYWYQQKSSQAPKLLFHYYDKDFNNEADTPDNFQSRRPNTSFCFLDIRSPGLGDTAMYLCATSRELAGLYGYTFGSGTRLTVV.

This chain uses TRBV25-1 with TRBJ1-1, with TRBD1 matching over 8 bases. Germline assignment: CDR1 MGHDK and CDR2 SYGVNS. This CDR3 comprises 15 residues. V was clipped by 5 bases and J by 6 bases; unmatched bases: 11. The CDR3 DNA reads as TGTGCCAGCAGTACCCGGACAGGGAATGATGCTGAAGCTTTCTTT. Translated: CASSTRTGNDAEAFF.

The table lists this clone with a count of one. The rearrangement uses TRBV19 and TRBJ2-5; 8 bases agree with TRBD2. Germline values: CDR1 LNHDA, CDR2 SQIVND (reference sequence). The CDR3 has 14 residues. The ends lost 4 bases at V and 6 bases at J; junction bases unmatched: 7. CDR3 in DNA: TGTGCCAGTAGTAGCTCGGGTAGCGGGAAGACCCAGTACTTC. Its translation is CASSSSGSGKTQYF.

The chain employs TRBV27 and TRBJ2-3, with TRBD2 identical over 7 bases. Germline assignment: CDR1 MNHEY and CDR2 SMNVEV (reference sequence). V was pared by 7 bases and J by 2 bases, with 6 bases of the junction left unmatched. This CDR3 is 14 amino acids long. The CDR3 coding sequence is TGTGCCAGCATCGCTAGCGGATTCACAGATACGCAGTATTTT. Residues: CASIASGFTDTQYF.

The rearrangement uses TRBV6-1 and TRBJ1-5, with TRBD1 matching 8 bases. J lost 0 bases, V lost 4 bases, and 5 bases had no gene match. The CDR3 spans 16 residues. Germline V gene data show CDR1 as MNHNS and CDR2 as SASEGT. This chain's CDR3 is CASSGTGSYSNQPQHF. The CDR3 DNA follows: TGTGCCAGCAGTGGGACAGGGTCTTATAGCAATCAGCCCCAGCATTTT.

The rearrangement links TRBV6-5 to TRBJ2-7; 10 nucleotides agree with TRBD2. The CDR3 loop spans 12 amino acids. With V trimmed by 4 bases and J by 6 bases, 0 bases remained unmatched. Germline V gene data show CDR1 as MNHEY and CDR2 as SVGAGI. CDR3 bases: TGTGCCAGCAGTTTAGCGGGAGGCGAGCAGTACTTC. It translates to CASSLAGGEQYF.